Listed below are T cell receptor beta chains from one sample, sequenced in a study of blood T cell repertoires in COVID-19. The data were produced by immunoSEQ multiplex PCR, yet TCRdb's version contains in-frame clones alone and is incomplete. The table lists 200,000 or so clones, 80% to 85% of them singletons. The sequenced sample consisted of PBMCs or T cells enriched from blood (not recorded which). Every receptor here comes from a man aged 40-55 years who had recovered from COVID-19. The CDR3 runs from the conserved cysteine through the conserved F or W. Fields, in order: J gene, V gene, clone size, D gene, CDR3 DNA, CDR3 protein. D genes are given only for firm matches. For some rows the clone size is stated as once, few or many, or as a class when expanded; others skip it.

j_call: TRBJ2-3; v_call: TRBV28; clone_size: NA; d_call: TRBD2; cdr3_nt: TGTGCCAGCTCGAATCTAGCGGGGATAACAACAGATACGCAGTATTTT; cdr3_aa: CASSNLAGITTDTQYF
j_call: TRBJ1-4; v_call: TRBV19; clone_size: NA; d_call: NA; cdr3_nt: TGTGCCAGTAGTCACAGGGATTACGCAACTAATGAAAAACTGTTTTTT; cdr3_aa: CASSHRDYATNEKLFF
j_call: TRBJ1-2; v_call: TRBV6-2/TRBV6-3; clone_size: NA; d_call: NA; cdr3_nt: TGTGCCAGCAGTTACTGGGCATATGGCTACACCTTC; cdr3_aa: CASSYWAYGYTF
j_call: TRBJ1-3; v_call: TRBV6-1; clone_size: once; d_call: TRBD1; cdr3_nt: TGTGCCAGCAGTGAGATAGGGGGGACAGCGCGATCCTCCGGAAACACCATATATTTT; cdr3_aa: CASSEIGGTARSSGNTIYF
j_call: TRBJ1-1; v_call: TRBV12-3/TRBV12-4; clone_size: few; d_call: NA; cdr3_nt: TGTGCCAGCTGTAAAGGGGAGAACACTGAAGCTTTCTTT; cdr3_aa: CASCKGENTEAFF
j_call: TRBJ2-1; v_call: TRBV12-3/TRBV12-4; clone_size: NA; d_call: NA; cdr3_nt: TGTGCCAGCAGTCTTACTAGCATTGAGCAGTTCTTC; cdr3_aa: CASSLTSIEQFF
j_call: TRBJ2-3; v_call: TRBV29-1; clone_size: NA; d_call: TRBD1; cdr3_nt: TGCAGCGTTGAAGTACGGACAGGGCATAACTTTATATACACAGATACGCAGTATTTT; cdr3_aa: CSVEVRTGHNFIYTDTQYF
j_call: TRBJ2-3; v_call: TRBV6-4; clone_size: NA; d_call: NA; cdr3_nt: TGTGCCAGCAGTGACTCGCGCGGGGACACAGATACGCAGTATTTT; cdr3_aa: CASSDSRGDTDTQYF
j_call: TRBJ1-1; v_call: TRBV25-1; clone_size: NA; d_call: NA; cdr3_nt: TGTGCCAGCAGTGTGGCAGGGGATCGTACTGAAGCTTTCTTT; cdr3_aa: CASSVAGDRTEAFF
j_call: TRBJ1-2; v_call: TRBV11-2; clone_size: NA; d_call: TRBD1; cdr3_nt: TGTGCCAGCAGCGCACTCCGGGACAGGGTATATAATGGCTACACCTTC; cdr3_aa: CASSALRDRVYNGYTF
j_call: TRBJ2-2; v_call: TRBV24-1; clone_size: NA; d_call: TRBD2; cdr3_nt: TGTGCCACCAGTGATTTCGGACTAGCGGGGGGTGTAACAACCGGGGAGCTGTTTTTT; cdr3_aa: CATSDFGLAGGVTTGELFF
j_call: TRBJ2-1; v_call: TRBV30; clone_size: NA; d_call: TRBD2; cdr3_nt: TGTGCCTGGAGCGGCGGGGGGGAGCAGTTCTTC; cdr3_aa: CAWSGGGEQFF
j_call: TRBJ1-5; v_call: TRBV9; clone_size: NA; d_call: NA; cdr3_nt: TGTGCCAGCAGCGGACGGGACTCCGGGGGAAATCAGCCCCAGCATTTT; cdr3_aa: CASSGRDSGGNQPQHF
j_call: TRBJ1-1; v_call: TRBV5-1; clone_size: NA; d_call: NA; cdr3_nt: TGCGCCAGCAGCGGAGGGGGTTCAGGGAGGGGATACACTGAAGCTTTCTTT; cdr3_aa: CASSGGGSGRGYTEAFF
j_call: TRBJ1-5; v_call: TRBV6-5; clone_size: NA; d_call: NA; cdr3_nt: TGTGCCAGCAGTAAGGACAGTAGCAATCAGCCCCAGCATTTT; cdr3_aa: CASSKDSSNQPQHF
j_call: TRBJ1-2; v_call: TRBV19; clone_size: NA; d_call: TRBD1; cdr3_nt: TGTGCCAGCTTCACCGGGACAGGGGTTTATGGCTACACCTTC; cdr3_aa: CASFTGTGVYGYTF
j_call: TRBJ1-1; v_call: TRBV5-5; clone_size: NA; d_call: TRBD1; cdr3_nt: TGTGCCAGCAGCTTGGCCGAGACAGGGATCGGTGGTACTGAAGCTTTCTTT; cdr3_aa: CASSLAETGIGGTEAFF
j_call: TRBJ1-3; v_call: TRBV11-2; clone_size: few; d_call: NA; cdr3_nt: TGTGCCAGCAGTTCTTGGGGATGGGACTATAGCTCTGGAAACACCATATATTTT; cdr3_aa: CASSSWGWDYSSGNTIYF
j_call: TRBJ1-6; v_call: TRBV4-2; clone_size: once; d_call: TRBD1; cdr3_nt: TGTGCCAGCAGCCAAGAATTGGGACAGGGCTTTTCACCCCTCCACTTT; cdr3_aa: CASSQELGQGFSPLHF
j_call: TRBJ1-6; v_call: TRBV30; clone_size: NA; d_call: NA; cdr3_nt: TGTGCCGTAGCAGGGTTCATAGGGTCACCCCTCCACTTT; cdr3_aa: CAVAGFIGSPLHF
j_call: TRBJ1-1; v_call: TRBV4-1; clone_size: NA; d_call: NA; cdr3_nt: TGCGCCAGCAGCCAACCGACATTGTTTGGGCGCGGGACTGAAGCTTTCTTT; cdr3_aa: CASSQPTLFGRGTEAFF
j_call: TRBJ1-1; v_call: TRBV28; clone_size: NA; d_call: TRBD1; cdr3_nt: TGTGCCGTGGGACAGACGAACACTGAAGCTTTCTTT; cdr3_aa: CAVGQTNTEAFF
j_call: TRBJ2-1; v_call: TRBV4-2; clone_size: once; d_call: TRBD2; cdr3_nt: TGTGCCAGCAGCCAATCTTTCGGGGGGGGAGATGAGCAGTTCTTC; cdr3_aa: CASSQSFGGGDEQFF
j_call: TRBJ2-3; v_call: TRBV11-2; clone_size: many; d_call: TRBD2; cdr3_nt: TGTGCCAGCAGCTTAGACCCGGGGGGGGTAACAGATACGCAGTATTTT; cdr3_aa: CASSLDPGGVTDTQYF
j_call: TRBJ2-5; v_call: TRBV5-5; clone_size: NA; d_call: NA; cdr3_nt: TGTGCCAGCAGCCGCGGATCCCAAGAGACCCAGTACTTC; cdr3_aa: CASSRGSQETQYF